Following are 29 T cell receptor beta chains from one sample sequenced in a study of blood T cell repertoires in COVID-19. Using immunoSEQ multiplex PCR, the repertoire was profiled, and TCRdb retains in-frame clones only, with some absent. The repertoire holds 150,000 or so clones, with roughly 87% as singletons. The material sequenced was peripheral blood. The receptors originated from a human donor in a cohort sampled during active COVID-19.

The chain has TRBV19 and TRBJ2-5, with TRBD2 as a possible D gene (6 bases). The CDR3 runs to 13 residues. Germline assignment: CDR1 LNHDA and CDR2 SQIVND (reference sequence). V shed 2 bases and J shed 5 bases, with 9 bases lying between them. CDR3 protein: CASSIRRGETQYF. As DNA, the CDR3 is TGTGCCAGTAGTATAAGACGGGGGGAGACCCAGTACTTC.

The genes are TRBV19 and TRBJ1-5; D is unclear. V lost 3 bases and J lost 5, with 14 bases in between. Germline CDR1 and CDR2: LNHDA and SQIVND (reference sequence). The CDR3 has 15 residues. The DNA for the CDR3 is TGTGCCAGTAGTATTACGCGGGGTTCGGATCAGCCCCAGCATTTT. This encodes CASSITRGSDQPQHF.

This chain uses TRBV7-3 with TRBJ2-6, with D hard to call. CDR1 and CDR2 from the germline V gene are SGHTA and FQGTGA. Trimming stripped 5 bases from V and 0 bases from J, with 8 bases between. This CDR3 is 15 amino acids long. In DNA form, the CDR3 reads TGTGCCAGCAGCCCGACTCACTCTGGGGCCAACGTCCTGACTTTC. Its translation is CASSPTHSGANVLTF.

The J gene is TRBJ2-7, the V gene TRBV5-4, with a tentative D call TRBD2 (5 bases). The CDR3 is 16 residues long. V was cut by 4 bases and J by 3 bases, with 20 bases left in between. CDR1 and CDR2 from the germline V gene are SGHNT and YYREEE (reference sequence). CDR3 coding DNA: TGTGCCAGCAGCGAATTGGACTTCCCTTCCATCTACGAGCAGTACTTC. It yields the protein CASSELDFPSIYEQYF.

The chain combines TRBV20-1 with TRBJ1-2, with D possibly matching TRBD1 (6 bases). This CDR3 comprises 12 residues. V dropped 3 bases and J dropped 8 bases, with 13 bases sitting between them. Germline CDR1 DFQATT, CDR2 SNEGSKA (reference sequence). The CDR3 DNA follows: TGCAGTGCTAGTACAGGGTTCGAAGGCTACACCTTC. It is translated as CSASTGFEGYTF.

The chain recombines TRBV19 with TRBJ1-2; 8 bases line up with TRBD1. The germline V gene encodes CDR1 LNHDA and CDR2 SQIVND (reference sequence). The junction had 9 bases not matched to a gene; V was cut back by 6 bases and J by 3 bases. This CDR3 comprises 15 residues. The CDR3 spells CASRHYLQGDYGYTF. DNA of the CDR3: TGTGCCAGTAGACACTACCTACAGGGGGACTATGGCTACACCTTC. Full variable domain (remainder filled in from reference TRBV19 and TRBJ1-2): DGGITQSPKYLFRKEGQNVTLSCEQNLNHDAMYWYRQDPGQGLRLIYYSQIVNDFQKGDIAEGYSVSREKKESFPLTVTSAQKNPTAFYLCASRHYLQGDYGYTFGSGTRLTVV.

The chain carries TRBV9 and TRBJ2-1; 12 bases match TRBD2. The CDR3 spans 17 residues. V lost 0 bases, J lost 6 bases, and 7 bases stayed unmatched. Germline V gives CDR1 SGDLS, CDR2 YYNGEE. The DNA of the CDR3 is TGTGCCAGCAGCGTAGATCCTAGCGGGGGGGTTATCAATGAGCAGTTCTTC. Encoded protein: CASSVDPSGGVINEQFF. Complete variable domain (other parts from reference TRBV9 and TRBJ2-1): DSGVTQTPKHLITATGQRVTLRCSPRSGDLSVYWYQQSLDQGLQFLIQYYNGEERAKGNILERFSAQQFPDLHSELNLSSLELGDSALYFCASSVDPSGGVINEQFFGPGTRLTVL.

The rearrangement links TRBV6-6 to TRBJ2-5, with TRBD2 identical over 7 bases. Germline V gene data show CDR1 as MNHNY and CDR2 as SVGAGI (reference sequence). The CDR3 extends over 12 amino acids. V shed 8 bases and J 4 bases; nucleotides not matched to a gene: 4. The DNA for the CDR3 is TGTGCCAGCCGAATAGCGGGAGAGACCCAGTACTTC. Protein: CASRIAGETQYF.

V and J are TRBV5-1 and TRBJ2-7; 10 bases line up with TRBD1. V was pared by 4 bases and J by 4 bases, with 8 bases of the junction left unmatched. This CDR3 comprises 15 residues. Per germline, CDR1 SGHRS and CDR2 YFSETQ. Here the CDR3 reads CASSQGQGVSYEQYF. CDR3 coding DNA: TGCGCCAGCAGCCAAGGACAGGGGGTCTCTTACGAGCAGTACTTC.

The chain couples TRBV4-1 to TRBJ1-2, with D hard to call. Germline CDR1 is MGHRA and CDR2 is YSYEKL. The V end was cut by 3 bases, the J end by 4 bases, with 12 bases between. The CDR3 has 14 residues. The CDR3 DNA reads TGCGCCAGCAGCCACCGCCCGCGGGGCTATGGCTACACCTTC. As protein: CASSHRPRGYGYTF.

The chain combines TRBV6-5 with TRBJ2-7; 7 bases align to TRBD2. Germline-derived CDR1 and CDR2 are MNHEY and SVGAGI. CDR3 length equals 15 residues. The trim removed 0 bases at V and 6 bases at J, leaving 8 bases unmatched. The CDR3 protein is CASSYSGGKGGEQYF. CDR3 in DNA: TGTGCCAGCAGTTACTCCGGGGGGAAAGGAGGCGAGCAGTACTTC.

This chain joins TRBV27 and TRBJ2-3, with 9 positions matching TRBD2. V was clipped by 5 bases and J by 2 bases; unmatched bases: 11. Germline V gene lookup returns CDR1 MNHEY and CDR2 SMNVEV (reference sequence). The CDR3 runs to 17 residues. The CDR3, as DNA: TGTGCCAGCAGTCCGGCCGTAGCGGGAGTGGCCACAGATACGCAGTATTTT. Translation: CASSPAVAGVATDTQYF.

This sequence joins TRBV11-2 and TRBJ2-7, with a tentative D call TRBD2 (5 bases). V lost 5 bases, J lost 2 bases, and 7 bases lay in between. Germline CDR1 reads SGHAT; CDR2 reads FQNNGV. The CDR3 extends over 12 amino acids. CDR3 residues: CASSRDTYEQYF. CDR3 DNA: TGTGCCAGCAGCCGGGATACCTACGAGCAGTACTTC.

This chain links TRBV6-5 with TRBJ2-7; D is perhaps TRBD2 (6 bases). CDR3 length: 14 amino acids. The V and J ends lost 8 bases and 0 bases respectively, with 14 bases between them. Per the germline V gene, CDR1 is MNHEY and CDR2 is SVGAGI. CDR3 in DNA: TGTGCCAGCGGAGGGATCCCTTCCTCCTACGAGCAGTACTTC. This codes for CASGGIPSSYEQYF.

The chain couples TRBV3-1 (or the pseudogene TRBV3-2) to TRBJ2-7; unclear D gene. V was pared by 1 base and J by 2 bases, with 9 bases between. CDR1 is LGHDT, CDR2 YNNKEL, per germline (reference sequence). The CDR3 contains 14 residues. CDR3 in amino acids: CASSQVAGAYEQYF. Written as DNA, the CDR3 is TGTGCCAGCAGCCAAGTCGCCGGAGCCTACGAGCAGTACTTC.

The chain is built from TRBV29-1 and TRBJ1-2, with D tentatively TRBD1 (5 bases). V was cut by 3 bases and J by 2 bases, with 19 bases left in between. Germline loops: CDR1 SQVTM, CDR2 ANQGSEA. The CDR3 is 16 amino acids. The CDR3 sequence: CSVDQGREIRNYGYTF. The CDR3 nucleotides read TGCAGCGTTGATCAGGGCAGGGAAATAAGGAACTATGGCTACACCTTC.

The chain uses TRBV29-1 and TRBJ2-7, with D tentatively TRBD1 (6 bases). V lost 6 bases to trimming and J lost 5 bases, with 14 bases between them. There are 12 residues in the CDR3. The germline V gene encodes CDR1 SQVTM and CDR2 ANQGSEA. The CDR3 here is CSVASPGDEQYF. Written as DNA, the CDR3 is TGCAGCGTGGCCTCACCAGGGGACGAGCAGTACTTC.

The CDR3 sequence is CASSTEPGVDTQYF. For the CDR3, the DNA is TGCGCCAGCAGCACGGAACCGGGGGTGGATACGCAGTATTTT. The chain carries TRBV5-1 and TRBJ2-3, with D possibly TRBD2 on 6 matching bases. V was pared by 4 bases and J by 6 bases, with 15 bases between. This CDR3 has 14 amino acids. Germline V gene data show CDR1 as SGHRS and CDR2 as YFSETQ.

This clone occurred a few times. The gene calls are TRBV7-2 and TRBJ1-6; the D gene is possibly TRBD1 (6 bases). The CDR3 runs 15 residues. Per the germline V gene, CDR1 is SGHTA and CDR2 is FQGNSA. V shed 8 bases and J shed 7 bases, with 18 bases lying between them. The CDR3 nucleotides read TGTGCCAGCTTAGCCGGTCTCCAGGGGAATTCACCCCTCCACTTT. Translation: CASLAGLQGNSPLHF. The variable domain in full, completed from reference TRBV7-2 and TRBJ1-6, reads GAGVSQSPSNKVTEKGKDVELRCDPISGHTALYWYRQSLGQGLEFLIYFQGNSAPDKSGLPSDRFSAERTGGSVSTLTIQRTQQEDSAVYLCASLAGLQGNSPLHFGNGTRLTVT.

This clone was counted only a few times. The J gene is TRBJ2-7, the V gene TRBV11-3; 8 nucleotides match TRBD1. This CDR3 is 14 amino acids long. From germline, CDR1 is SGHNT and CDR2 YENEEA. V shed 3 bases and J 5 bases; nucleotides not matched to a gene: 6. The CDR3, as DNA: TGTGCCAGCAGCTTCCCGGGACAGGAACACGAGCAGTACTTC. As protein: CASSFPGQEHEQYF.

The CDR3 spells CASSFPWRAGETQYF. CDR3 DNA: TGTGCCAGCAGTTTTCCCTGGAGGGCCGGGGAGACCCAGTACTTC. The chain combines TRBV28 with TRBJ2-5, with D possibly matching TRBD2 (6 bases). This CDR3 contains 15 residues. Between the trimmed V and J ends, which lost 3 bases and 5 bases, there was a span of 16 bases. Germline CDR1 MDHEN, CDR2 SYDVKM.

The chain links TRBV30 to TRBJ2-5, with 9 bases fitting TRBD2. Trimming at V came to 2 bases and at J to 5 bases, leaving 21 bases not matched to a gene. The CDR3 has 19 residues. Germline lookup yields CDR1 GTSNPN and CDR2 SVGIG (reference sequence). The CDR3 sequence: CAWSPRGGVGQGSMETQYF. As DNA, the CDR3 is TGTGCCTGGAGTCCGCGGGGGGGAGTTGGTCAAGGAAGTATGGAGACCCAGTACTTC.

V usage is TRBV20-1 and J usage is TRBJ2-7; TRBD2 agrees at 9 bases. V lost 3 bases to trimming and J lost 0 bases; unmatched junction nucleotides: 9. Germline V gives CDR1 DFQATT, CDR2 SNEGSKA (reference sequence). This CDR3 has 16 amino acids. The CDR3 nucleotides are TGCAGTGCTAGTATTCTAGCGGGACCGTCCTCCTACGAGCAGTACTTC. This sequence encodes CSASILAGPSSYEQYF.

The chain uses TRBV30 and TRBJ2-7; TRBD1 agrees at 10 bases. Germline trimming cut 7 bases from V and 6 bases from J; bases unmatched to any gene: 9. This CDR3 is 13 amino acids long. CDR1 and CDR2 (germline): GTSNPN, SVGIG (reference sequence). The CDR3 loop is CALYLRTGGEQYF. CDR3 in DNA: TGTGCCTTGTACCTGCGGACAGGGGGCGAGCAGTACTTC.

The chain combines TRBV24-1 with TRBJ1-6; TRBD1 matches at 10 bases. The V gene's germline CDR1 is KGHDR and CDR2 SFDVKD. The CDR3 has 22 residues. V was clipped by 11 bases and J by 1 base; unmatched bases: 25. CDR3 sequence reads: CAMPSKPATGQGSSSYNSPLHF. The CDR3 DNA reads TGTGCCATGCCCTCCAAGCCCGCTACGGGACAGGGGTCTAGTTCCTATAATTCACCCCTCCACTTT.

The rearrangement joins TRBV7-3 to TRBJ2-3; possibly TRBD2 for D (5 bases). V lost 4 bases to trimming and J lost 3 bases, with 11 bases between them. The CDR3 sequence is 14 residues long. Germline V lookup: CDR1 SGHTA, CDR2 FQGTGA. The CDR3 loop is CASSSRTRTDTQYF. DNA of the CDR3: TGTGCCAGCAGCTCCAGGACTCGGACAGATACGCAGTATTTT.

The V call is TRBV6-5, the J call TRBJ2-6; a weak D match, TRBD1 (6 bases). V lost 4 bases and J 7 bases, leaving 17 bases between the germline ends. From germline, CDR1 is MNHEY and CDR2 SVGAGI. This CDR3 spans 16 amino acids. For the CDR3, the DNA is TGTGCCAGCAGTTTAACCGGGACAATAACCGCCAACGTCCTGACTTTC. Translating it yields CASSLTGTITANVLTF.

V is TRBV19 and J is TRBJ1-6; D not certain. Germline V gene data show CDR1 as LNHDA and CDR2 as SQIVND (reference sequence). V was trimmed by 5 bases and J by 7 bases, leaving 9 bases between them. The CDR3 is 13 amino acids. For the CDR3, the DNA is TGTGCCAGTAGTTGGACTAGAAATTCACCCCTCCACTTT. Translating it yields CASSWTRNSPLHF.

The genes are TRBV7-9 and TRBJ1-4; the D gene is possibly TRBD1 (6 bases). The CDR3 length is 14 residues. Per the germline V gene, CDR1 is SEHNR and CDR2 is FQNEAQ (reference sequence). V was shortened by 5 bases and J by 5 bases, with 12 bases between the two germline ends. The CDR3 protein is CASSLDRNNEKLFF. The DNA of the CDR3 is TGTGCCAGCAGCCTAGACAGGAACAATGAAAAACTGTTTTTT.